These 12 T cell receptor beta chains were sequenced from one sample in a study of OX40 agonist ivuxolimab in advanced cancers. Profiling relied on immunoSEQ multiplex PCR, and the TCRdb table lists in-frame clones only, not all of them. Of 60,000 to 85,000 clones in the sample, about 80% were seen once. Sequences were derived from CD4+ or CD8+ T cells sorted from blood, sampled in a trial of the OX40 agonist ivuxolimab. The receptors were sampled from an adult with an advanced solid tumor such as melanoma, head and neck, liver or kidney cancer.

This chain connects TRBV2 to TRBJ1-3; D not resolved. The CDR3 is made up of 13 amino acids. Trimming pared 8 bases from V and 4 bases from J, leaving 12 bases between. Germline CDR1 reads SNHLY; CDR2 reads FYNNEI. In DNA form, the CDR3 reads TGTGCCAGCTCGGGCCTGGAGGGAAACACCATATATTTT. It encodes CASSGLEGNTIYF.

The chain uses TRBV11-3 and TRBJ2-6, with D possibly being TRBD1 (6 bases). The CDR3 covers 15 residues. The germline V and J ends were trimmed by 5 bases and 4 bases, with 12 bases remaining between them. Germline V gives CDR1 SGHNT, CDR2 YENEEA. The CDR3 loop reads CASSPRDTGANVLTF. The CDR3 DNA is TGTGCCAGCAGCCCCCGGGACACCGGGGCCAACGTCCTGACTTTC. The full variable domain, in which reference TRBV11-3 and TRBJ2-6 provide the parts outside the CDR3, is EAGVVQSPRYKIIEKKQPVAFWCNPISGHNTLYWYLQNLGQGPELLIRYENEEAVDDSQLPKDRFSAERLKGVDSTLKIQPAELGDSAVYLCASSPRDTGANVLTFGAGSRLTVL.

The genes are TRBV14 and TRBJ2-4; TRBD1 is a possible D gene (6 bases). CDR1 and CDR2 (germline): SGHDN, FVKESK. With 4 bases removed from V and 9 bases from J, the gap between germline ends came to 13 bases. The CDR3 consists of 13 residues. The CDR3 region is CASSLGQRIIQYF. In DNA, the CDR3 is TGTGCCAGCAGCCTAGGACAGCGAATCATTCAGTACTTC.

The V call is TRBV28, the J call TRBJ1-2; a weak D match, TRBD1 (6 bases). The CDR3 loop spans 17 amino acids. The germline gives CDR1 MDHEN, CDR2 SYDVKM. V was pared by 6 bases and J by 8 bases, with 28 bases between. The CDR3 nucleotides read TGTGCCAGCAGCCTCCTCCTTTGGGGGGTACAGGGTTTAGGCTACACCTTC. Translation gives CASSLLLWGVQGLGYTF.

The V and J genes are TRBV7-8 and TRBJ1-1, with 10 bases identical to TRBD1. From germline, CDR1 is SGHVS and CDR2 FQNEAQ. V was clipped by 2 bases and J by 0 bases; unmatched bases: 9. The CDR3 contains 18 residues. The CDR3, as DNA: TGTGCCAGCAGCTTATATGGGACAGGGGAAGTAATGAACACTGAAGCTTTCTTT. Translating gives CASSLYGTGEVMNTEAFF.

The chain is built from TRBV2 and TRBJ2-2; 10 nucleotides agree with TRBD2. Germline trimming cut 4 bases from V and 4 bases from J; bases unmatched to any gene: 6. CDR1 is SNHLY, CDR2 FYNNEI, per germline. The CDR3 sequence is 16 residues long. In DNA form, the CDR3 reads TGTGCCAGCAGTGTGCTAGCGGGGGCCCGCACCGGGGAGCTGTTTTTT. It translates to CASSVLAGARTGELFF. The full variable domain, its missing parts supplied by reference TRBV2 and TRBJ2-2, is EPEVTQTPSHQVTQMGQEVILRCVPISNHLYFYWYRQILGQKVEFLVSFYNNEISEKSEIFDDQFSVERPDGSNFTLKIRSTKLEDSAMYFCASSVLAGARTGELFFGEGSRLTVL.

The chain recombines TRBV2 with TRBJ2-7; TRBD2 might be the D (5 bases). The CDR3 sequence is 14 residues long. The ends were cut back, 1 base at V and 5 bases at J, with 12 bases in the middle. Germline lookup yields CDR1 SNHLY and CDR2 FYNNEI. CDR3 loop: CASSEGPAGHEQYF. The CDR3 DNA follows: TGTGCCAGCAGTGAAGGTCCGGCGGGCCACGAGCAGTACTTC.

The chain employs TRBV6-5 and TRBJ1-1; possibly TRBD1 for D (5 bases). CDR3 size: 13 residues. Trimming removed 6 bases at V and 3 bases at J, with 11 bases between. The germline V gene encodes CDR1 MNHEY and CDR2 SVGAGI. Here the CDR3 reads CASRWGRDTEAFF. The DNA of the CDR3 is TGTGCCAGCAGGTGGGGCCGCGACACTGAAGCTTTCTTT.

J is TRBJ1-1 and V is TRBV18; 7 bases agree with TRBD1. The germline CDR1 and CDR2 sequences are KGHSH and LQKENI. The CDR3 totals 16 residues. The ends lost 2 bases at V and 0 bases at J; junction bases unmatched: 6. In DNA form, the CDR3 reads TGTGCCAGCTCACCAGGTGACAGGGCTGTGAACACTGAAGCTTTCTTT. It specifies CASSPGDRAVNTEAFF.

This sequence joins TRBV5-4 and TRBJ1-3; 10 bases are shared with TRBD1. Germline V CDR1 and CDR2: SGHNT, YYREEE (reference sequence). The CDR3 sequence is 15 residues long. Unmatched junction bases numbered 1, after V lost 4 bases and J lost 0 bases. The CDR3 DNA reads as TGTGCCAGCAGCCGGGACAGGGGCTCTGGAAACACCATATATTTT. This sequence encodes CASSRDRGSGNTIYF.

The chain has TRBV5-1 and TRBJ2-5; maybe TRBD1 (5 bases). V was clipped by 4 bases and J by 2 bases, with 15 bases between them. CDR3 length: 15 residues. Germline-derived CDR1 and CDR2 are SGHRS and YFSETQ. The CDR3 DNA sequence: TGCGCCAGCAGCCCCCGCGACAGTTTACAAGAGACCCAGTACTTC. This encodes CASSPRDSLQETQYF.

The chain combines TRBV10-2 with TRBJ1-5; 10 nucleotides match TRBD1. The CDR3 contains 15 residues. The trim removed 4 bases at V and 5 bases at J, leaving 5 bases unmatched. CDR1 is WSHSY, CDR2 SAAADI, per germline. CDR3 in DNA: TGCGCCAGCAGTGCGACGGACAGGGGGTATCAGCCCCAGCATTTT. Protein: CASSATDRGYQPQHF.